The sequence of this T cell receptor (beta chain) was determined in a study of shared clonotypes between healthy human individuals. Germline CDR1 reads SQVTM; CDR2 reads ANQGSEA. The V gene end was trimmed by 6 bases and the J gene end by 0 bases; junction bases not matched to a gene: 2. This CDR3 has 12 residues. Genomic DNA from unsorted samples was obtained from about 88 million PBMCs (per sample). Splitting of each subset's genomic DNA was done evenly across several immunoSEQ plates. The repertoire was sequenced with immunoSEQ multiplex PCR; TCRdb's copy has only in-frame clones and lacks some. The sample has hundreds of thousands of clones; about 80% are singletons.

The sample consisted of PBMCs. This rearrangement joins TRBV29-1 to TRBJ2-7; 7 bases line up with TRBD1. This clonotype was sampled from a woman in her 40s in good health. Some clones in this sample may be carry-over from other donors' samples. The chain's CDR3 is CSVGTDSYEQYF. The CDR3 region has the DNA TGCAGCGTGGGGACAGACTCCTACGAGCAGTACTTC.